Shown below are 3 T cell receptor beta chains from a single sample sequenced in a study of shared clonotypes between healthy human individuals. Method: immunoSEQ multiplex PCR; TCRdb's copy keeps in-frame clones and lacks some. The repertoire consists of 550,000 to 800,000 clones, with roughly 70% occurring once and the leading ten covering 1.5% to 2%. Sequenced sample: memory CD4+ T cells sorted from blood. The subset denotes: CD45RA-negative fraction. The receptors originated from a woman between 25 and 40 years old in good health.

The genes are TRBV4-2 and TRBJ2-7; D may be TRBD2 (5 bases). Germline values: CDR1 LGHNA, CDR2 YNFKEQ. There are 13 residues in the CDR3. The V end lost 4 bases, the J end lost 1 base, and 8 bases lay between the germline ends. The CDR3 sequence is CASSRRGSYEQYF. Written as DNA, the CDR3 is TGTGCCAGCAGCCGCCGGGGATCCTACGAGCAGTACTTC.

The rearrangement links TRBV5-1 to TRBJ2-1; D may be TRBD2 (5 bases). V lost 7 bases, J lost 0 bases, and 14 bases lay in between. The CDR3 spans 15 residues. The V gene's germline CDR1 is SGHRS and CDR2 YFSETQ. This CDR3 is CASAPDSSSYNEQFF. The DNA for the CDR3 is TGCGCCAGCGCCCCGGACTCCAGCTCCTACAATGAGCAGTTCTTC.

The CDR3 is CSVEDGGLASYEQYF. The CDR3 DNA reads as TGCAGCGTTGAAGATGGTGGACTAGCTTCCTACGAGCAGTACTTC. The chain combines TRBV29-1 with TRBJ2-7; 8 nucleotides match TRBD2. The V segment lost 0 bases and the J segment 1 base; nucleotides outside the gene matches: 5. Germline CDR1 reads SQVTM; CDR2 reads ANQGSEA. The CDR3 loop spans 15 amino acids.